This T cell receptor (beta chain) was recorded in a study of blood T cell repertoires in COVID-19. Study information: Collection of acute and convalescent COVID-19 samples took place in the United States, Italy and Spain.

In this sample, this clone turned up once. Trimming took 0 bases from V and 0 from J; bases not matched to a gene: 0. The CDR3 length is 14 residues. Germline V gene data show CDR1 as SGHRS and CDR2 as YFSETQ. Libraries were prepared by immunoSEQ multiplex PCR; TCRdb keeps only in-frame clonotypes and omits some of them. This repertoire shows almost 200,000 clones, 70% to 90% found once; its top ten account for 0.95%. This sequence joins TRBV5-1 and TRBJ2-7; TRBD2 matches at 7 bases. This clonotype originated in a man in his sixties with COVID-19, enrolled during active disease. The sequencing sample was made of peripheral blood. The CDR3 nucleotides are TGCGCCAGCAGCTTGGGGACTAGCTCCTACGAGCAGTACTTC. Translating gives CASSLGTSSYEQYF.